This T cell receptor beta chain was observed in a study of glioma-infiltrating T cells after dendritic cell vaccination. This clone has a single count. Produced via immunoSEQ multiplex PCR; TCRdb's table is partial and in-frame only. The sample contains roughly 98,000 clones, over 75% of which appear only once. After removal of 4 bases from V and 4 bases from J, the junction contained 6 bases not matched to a gene. The V gene's germline CDR1 is LGHNA and CDR2 YNFKEQ. The CDR3 is 16 residues long. This clonotype originated in a human donor with glioblastoma. The source was blood, collected before dendritic cell vaccination. The chain has TRBV4-2 and TRBJ2-7; the match to TRBD2 covers 14 bases. The CDR3 sequence is CASSLGTSGRGYEQYF. The CDR3 coding sequence is TGTGCCAGCAGCCTCGGGACTAGCGGGAGAGGATACGAGCAGTACTTC.